This T cell receptor beta chain was profiled in a study of T cell clonotyping in hematopoietic cell transplantation (dated by TCRdb to about 2021). For the study in its entirety: Recipient samples taken before transplant were obtained following cytoreduction. The study collected over a hundred blood samples from 35 consecutive transplant recipients and their related donors. Patient recruitment ran from 2015 to early 2017, and follow-up continued until late 2020 or death.

As concerns this clone: Its antigen specificity is not known. Per-base quality was not reported, and no clone a single base away is much larger than it.

The paper's findings and limits, for the study overall: A decrease in recipient TCR diversity was observed after transplant, and a progressive increase in pathologically expanded clonotypes was seen from day 30 to day 180. The sample size was limited and the cells went unsorted, which meant the CD4 and CD8 repertoire contributions could not be told apart. Only a small fraction of recipient repertoires overlapped donor repertoires, with over 97% appearing de novo at the given depth. Broader TCR repertoire diversity after transplant was predicted by Inverse Simpson Index values from donors and from recipients before transplant.

The time point label here, explained by the study, means: recipient sample about 28 days before transplant, after cytoreduction. Blood from recipients was drawn about 28 days before transplant and again at days 30, 100 and 180 after transplant. Nuclei Lysis Solution was used to extract genomic DNA from fresh or cryopreserved unfractionated peripheral blood mononuclear cells. The CDR3 goes from the cysteine to the phenylalanine over 16 residues. Here the CDR3 DNA is all that survives: 48 bases in frame from base 1. CDR1 and CDR2, looked up from the germline V gene, are KGHSH and LQKENI. Clipping removes 5 bases from V and 6 bases from J, with 12 as the unmatched junction base count. The immunoSEQ assay, a bias-controlled multiplex PCR using V- and J-specific primers, was used to amplify TCR beta CDR3 regions from genomic DNA. In a second PCR step, a proprietary barcode and Illumina adapter sequences were attached to the CDR3 amplicons. An Illumina MiSeq instrument was used for sequencing of the CDR3 libraries. Concerning the study's data processing: Export and quality control were performed with immunoSEQ Analyzer 3.0, and downstream analyses were performed with R Bioconductor and Immunarch. Only productive rearrangements within the normalized downsampled data set were used in the calculation of repertoire metrics. In the normalized cohort, a clonotype counted as pathologically expanded if the clonotype was larger than 5 templates. The Inverse Simpson Index served as the measure of repertoire diversity. The non-normalized data set was used for CMV-specificity analyses so that all clonotypes could be captured. As stored in TCRdb, this immuneACCESS dataset retains in-frame rearrangements with V and J assigned. A fraction of the clones does not appear; measured against another copy, unresolved V genes explain less than half of the discrepancy, and the remainder lacks a known reason. V, J and clone size derive from that table, while D and trimming were established from the DNA sequence. The sample yields tens of thousands of clones; almost 97% were counted once. The top ten clonotypes cover approximately 1.8% of the sample.

This chain is built from TRBV18 and TRBJ1-1; 10 central nucleotides agree with TRBD1. This TCR derives from a woman aged 50 to 60 with acute myeloid leukemia. Some clones in this sample may be carry-over from other donors' samples. This specimen was peripheral blood mononuclear cells, taken before stem cell transplant. The DNA is TGTGCCAGCTCATCCCGGGACAGGGGAGGAGGCTCTGAAGCTTTCTTT. This is translated as CASSSRDRGGGSEAFF.